The present T cell receptor (beta chain) was sequenced within a study of T cell repertoires in cytomegalovirus infection. In the study overall: Through public TCR beta signatures, both CMV infection and matching HLA type were indicated. Overall study findings and caveats: Carriers of CMV plus the relevant HLA were identified by cumulative public TCR beta family frequency. HLA-C-restricted CMV-specific TCR beta clonotypes prevailed in the ex vivo response.

This clonotype has at least ten counts. The antigen is not known. TCRdb itself ran the reads through MiXCR, one entry per CDR3 protein. Among approximately 260,000 distinct CDR3 sequences listed, approximately 15% were seen once. CDR3 length equals 14 residues. Germline CDR1 and CDR2: SNHLY and FYNNEI. The J segment lost 5 bases and the V segment lost 6 bases, leaving 4 bases of the junction unmatched. This sequence was found in a human donor in good health (CMV status not recorded). Some clones in this sample may be carry-over from other donors' samples. Material for sequencing was CD8+ T cells from PBMCs. V and J are TRBV2 and TRBJ2-2, with 9 bases matching TRBD1. The CDR3 here is CASRPGQGTGELFF. The DNA for the CDR3 is TGTGCCAGCAGGCCCGGACAGGGGACCGGGGAGCTGTTTTTT.